Described below is a single T cell receptor beta chain sequence and its context. This entry belongs to a study of cytomegalovirus exposure and HLA in healthy donors. The CDR3 runs to 15 residues. Unmatched junction bases numbered 5, after V lost 4 bases and J lost 0 bases. Germline V gives CDR1 SGHRS, CDR2 YFSETQ. Using immunoSEQ multiplex PCR, the repertoire was profiled, and TCRdb retains in-frame clones only, with some absent. The table shows about 200,000 clones, with 70% to 90% occurring only once. Sequencing was carried out using PBMCs. This receptor was identified in a woman younger than 35 in good health and CMV-seronegative. The chain is built from TRBV5-1 and TRBJ2-7; TRBD1 agrees at 9 bases. The CDR3 DNA follows: TGCGCCAGCAGCCCACAGGGGGCCCGCTCCTACGAGCAGTACTTC. Translation gives CASSPQGARSYEQYF.